The present TCR beta chain was sequenced within a study of monozygotic twins with inflammatory bowel disease. Generation of cDNA took place in eight separate reactions per sample. TCRdb reprocessed the 5' RACE reads and keeps a single row for each CDR3 protein, giving no DNA. Listed are over 110,000 distinct CDR3 sequences; less than 2.5% falls within the top ten. Study-level findings and limits: Healthy twins showed more clonotype sharing with others than IBD patients, especially patients with disease activity. Nothing supported a single strong signal or clonotype that was associated with IBD.

CDR3 size: 16 residues. Germline CDR1 reads SGHRS; CDR2 reads YFSETQ. A remark on this clonotype: The antigen is undetermined.

Sequencing input: blood. V usage is TRBV5-1 and J usage is TRBJ2-1; TCRdb designates TRBD1, a call that cannot be tested without DNA. This TCR derives from a human donor with ulcerative colitis or Crohn's disease, or a healthy co-twin of an affected twin (not recorded which). The CDR3 loop is CASSLVSGRGVDEQFF.